This T cell receptor (beta chain) originates from a study of cytomegalovirus exposure and HLA in healthy donors. Study-wide background: The roughly 120 validation repertoires and the roughly 680 first-cohort repertoires shared a platform, a later analysis reported. Points from the study as a whole: First-cohort TCR clusters were later found to tend to co-occur in the 90 to 150 validation repertoires. It was reportedly the case that the classifier diagnosed cytomegalovirus status with high specificity and sensitivity.

With regard to this clone: What it binds is unknown.

CDR3 length: 11 residues. V was clipped by 4 bases and J by 4 bases, with 7 bases between them. The germline gives CDR1 SQVTM, CDR2 ANQGSEA. TCRdb's copy holds only in-frame clones and misses some; the assay was immunoSEQ multiplex PCR. The sample contains more than 200,000 clones, about 90% of which appear only once. The chain uses TRBV29-1 and TRBJ1-2, with no clear D. Sample: PBMCs. The receptor was isolated from a woman younger than 45 in good health and CMV-seronegative. The CDR3, as DNA: TGCAGCGTTGGCCTTGTCTATGGCTACACCTTC. Amino acid sequence: CSVGLVYGYTF.